This T cell receptor (beta chain) was profiled in a study of T cells in Graves' hyperthyroidism and ophthalmopathy. Germline CDR1 and CDR2: LNHDA and SQIVND (reference sequence). CDR3 length: 13 amino acids. This clonotype came up a few times. Its antigen is still unknown. It was RNA transcripts that yielded the amplified TCR beta CDR3 regions. First-round RT-PCR of the TCR CDR3 relied on the HTBI primer set. TCRdb used MiXCR to reprocess the multiplex PCR reads, holding one entry per CDR3 protein. The sample yields roughly 840,000 distinct CDR3 sequences, roughly 37% seen once. Broader study findings: Among clonotypes expanded in thyroid above 0.001, most were also found in blood.

Over 18 months, lack of ophthalmopathy progression marked Graves' hyperthyroidism as stable. Investigators excluded patients with uncontrolled infection, other autoimmune disease, pregnancy or lactation. It was approximately 9.4 ml of fresh peripheral blood that supplied the PBMCs. This chain uses TRBV19 with TRBJ1-5; D is possibly TRBD1 (5 bases). This TCR derives from a man aged 18 to 30 with Graves' hyperthyroidism. The sequenced material came from blood. This chain's CDR3 is CATGEKGNQPQHF. CDR3 coding DNA: TGTGCAACGGGGGAAAAAGGCAATCAGCCCCAGCATTTT.